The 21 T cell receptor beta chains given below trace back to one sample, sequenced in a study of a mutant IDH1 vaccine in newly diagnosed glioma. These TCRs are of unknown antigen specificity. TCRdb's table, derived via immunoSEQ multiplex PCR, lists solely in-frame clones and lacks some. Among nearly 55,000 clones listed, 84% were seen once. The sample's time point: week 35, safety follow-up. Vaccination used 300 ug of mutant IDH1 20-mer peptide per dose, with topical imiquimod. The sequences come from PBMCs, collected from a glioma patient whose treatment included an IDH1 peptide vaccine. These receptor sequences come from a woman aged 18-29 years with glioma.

CDR3 in amino acids: CASSEKEFSNQPQHF. CDR3 nucleotides: TGTGCCAGCAGTGAGAAGGAATTTAGCAATCAGCCCCAGCATTTT. The rearrangement joins TRBV6-1 to TRBJ1-5; no definite D call. The CDR3 consists of 15 residues. V was trimmed by 3 bases and J by 0 bases, leaving 9 bases between them. From germline, CDR1 is MNHNS and CDR2 SASEGT.

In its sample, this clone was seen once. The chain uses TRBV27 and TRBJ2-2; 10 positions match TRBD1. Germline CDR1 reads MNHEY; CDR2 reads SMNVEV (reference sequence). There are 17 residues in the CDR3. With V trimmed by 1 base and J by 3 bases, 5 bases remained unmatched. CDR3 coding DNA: TGTGCCAGCAGTTTATATGGGACAGGGGTCGACACCGGGGAGCTGTTTTTT. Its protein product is CASSLYGTGVDTGELFF.

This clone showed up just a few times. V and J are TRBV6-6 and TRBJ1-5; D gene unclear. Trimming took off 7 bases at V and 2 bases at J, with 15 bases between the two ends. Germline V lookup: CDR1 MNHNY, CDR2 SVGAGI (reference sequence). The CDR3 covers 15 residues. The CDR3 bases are TGTGCCAGCACCCACGGGCGCCTAGGCAATCAGCCCCAGCATTTT. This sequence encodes CASTHGRLGNQPQHF.

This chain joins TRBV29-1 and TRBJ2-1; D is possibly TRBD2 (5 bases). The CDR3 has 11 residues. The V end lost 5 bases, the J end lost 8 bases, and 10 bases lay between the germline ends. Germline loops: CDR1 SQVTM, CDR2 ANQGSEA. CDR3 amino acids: CSVPTGDEQFF. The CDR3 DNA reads TGCAGCGTTCCCACCGGGGATGAGCAGTTCTTC.

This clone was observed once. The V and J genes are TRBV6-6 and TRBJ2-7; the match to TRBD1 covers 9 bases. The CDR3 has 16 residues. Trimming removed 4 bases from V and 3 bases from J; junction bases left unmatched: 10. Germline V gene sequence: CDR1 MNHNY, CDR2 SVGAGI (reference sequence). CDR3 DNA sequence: TGTGCCAGCAGTTCGACAGGGGGAAACCCGAGCTACGAGCAGTACTTC. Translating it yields CASSSTGGNPSYEQYF.

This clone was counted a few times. Written as DNA, the CDR3 is TGCAGCGCCAGACAGGACTCTGGGGCCAACGTCCTGACTTTC. Translation gives CSARQDSGANVLTF. V is TRBV29-1 and J is TRBJ2-6, with TRBD1 as a possible D gene (6 bases). V was shortened by 7 bases and J by 0 bases, with 10 bases between the two germline ends. The CDR3 consists of 14 residues. Looked up from germline, CDR1 is SQVTM and CDR2 is ANQGSEA.

The CDR3 region has the DNA TGTGCCAGCAGTGCAGGGTATGGCACTGAAGCTTTCTTT. Its translation is CASSAGYGTEAFF. The rearrangement uses TRBV6-4 and TRBJ1-1; TRBD1 is a possible D gene (5 bases). CDR1 MRHNA and CDR2 SNTAGT come from the germline V gene. The CDR3 is 13 amino acids. The V gene lost 4 bases and the J gene lost 4 bases, with 10 bases spanning the gap.

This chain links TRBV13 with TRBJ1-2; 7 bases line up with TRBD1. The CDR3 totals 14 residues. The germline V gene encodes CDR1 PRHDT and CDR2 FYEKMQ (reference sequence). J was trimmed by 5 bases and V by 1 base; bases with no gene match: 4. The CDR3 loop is CASSLEGQAYGYTF. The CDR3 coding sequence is TGTGCCAGCAGCTTAGAAGGACAGGCATATGGCTACACCTTC. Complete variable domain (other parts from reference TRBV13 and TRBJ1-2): AAGVIQSPRHLIKEKRETATLKCYPIPRHDTVYWYQQGPGQDPQFLISFYEKMQSDKGSIPDRFSAQQFSDYHSELNMSSLELGDSALYFCASSLEGQAYGYTFGSGTRLTVV.

CDR3 sequence (DNA): TGTGCCAGCAGCTTAGGCCCAGGGAGTGGCTACACCTTC. Translating gives CASSLGPGSGYTF. This chain joins TRBV13 and TRBJ1-2; maybe TRBD1 (5 bases). CDR1 is PRHDT and CDR2 is FYEKMQ in the germline V gene (reference sequence). Trimming left V 0 bases short and J 7 bases short, with 9 bases between. The CDR3 has 13 residues.

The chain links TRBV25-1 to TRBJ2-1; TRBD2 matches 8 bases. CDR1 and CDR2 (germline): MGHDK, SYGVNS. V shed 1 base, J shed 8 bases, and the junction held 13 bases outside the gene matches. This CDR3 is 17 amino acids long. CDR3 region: CASSESWGSGSRHEQFF. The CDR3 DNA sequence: TGTGCCAGCAGTGAATCCTGGGGCAGCGGGAGTAGGCATGAGCAGTTCTTC.

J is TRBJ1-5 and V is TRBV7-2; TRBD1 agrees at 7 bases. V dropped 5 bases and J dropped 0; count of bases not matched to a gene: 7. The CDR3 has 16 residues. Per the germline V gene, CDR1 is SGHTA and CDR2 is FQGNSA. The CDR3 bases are TGTGCCAGCAGCCCCCGACAGGGAGATAGCAATCAGCCCCAGCATTTT. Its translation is CASSPRQGDSNQPQHF.

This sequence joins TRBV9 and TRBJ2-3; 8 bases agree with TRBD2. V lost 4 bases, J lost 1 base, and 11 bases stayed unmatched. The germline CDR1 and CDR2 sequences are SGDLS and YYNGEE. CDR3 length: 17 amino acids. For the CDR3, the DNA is TGTGCCAGCAGCTTCCGGGGTGAGGGACTAGGCACAGATACGCAGTATTTT. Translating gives CASSFRGEGLGTDTQYF. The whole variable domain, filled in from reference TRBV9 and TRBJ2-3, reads DSGVTQTPKHLITATGQRVTLRCSPRSGDLSVYWYQQSLDQGLQFLIQYYNGEERAKGNILERFSAQQFPDLHSELNLSSLELGDSALYFCASSFRGEGLGTDTQYFGPGTRLTVL.

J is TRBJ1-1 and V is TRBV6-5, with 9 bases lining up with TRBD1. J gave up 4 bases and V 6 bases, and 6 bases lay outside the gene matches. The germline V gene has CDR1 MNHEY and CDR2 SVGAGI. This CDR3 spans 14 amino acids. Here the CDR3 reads CASSLLTGGTEAFF. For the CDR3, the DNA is TGTGCCAGCAGCCTCTTGACAGGGGGCACTGAAGCTTTCTTT.

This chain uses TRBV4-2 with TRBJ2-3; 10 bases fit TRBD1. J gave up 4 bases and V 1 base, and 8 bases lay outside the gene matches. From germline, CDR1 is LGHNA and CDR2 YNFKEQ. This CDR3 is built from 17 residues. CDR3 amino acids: CASSQARTGGWADTQYF. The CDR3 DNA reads TGTGCCAGCAGCCAAGCCCGGACAGGGGGTTGGGCAGATACGCAGTATTTT.

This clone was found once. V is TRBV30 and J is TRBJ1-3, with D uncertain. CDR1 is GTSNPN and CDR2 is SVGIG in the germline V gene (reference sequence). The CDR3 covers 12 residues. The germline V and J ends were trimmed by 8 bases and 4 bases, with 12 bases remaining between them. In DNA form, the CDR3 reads TGTGCCGGCCGAGGATCCGGAAACACCATATATTTT. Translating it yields CAGRGSGNTIYF.

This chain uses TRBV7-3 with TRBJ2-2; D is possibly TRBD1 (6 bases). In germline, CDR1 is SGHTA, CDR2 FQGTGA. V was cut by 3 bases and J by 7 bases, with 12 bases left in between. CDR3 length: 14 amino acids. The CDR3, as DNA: TGTGCCAGCAGCTTCCGATGGACAGACGGGGAGCTGTTTTTT. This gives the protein CASSFRWTDGELFF.

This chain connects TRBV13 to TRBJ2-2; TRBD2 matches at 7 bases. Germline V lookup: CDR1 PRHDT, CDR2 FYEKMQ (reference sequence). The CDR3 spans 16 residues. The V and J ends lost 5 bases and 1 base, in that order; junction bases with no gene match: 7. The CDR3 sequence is CASSKLAEGNTGELFF. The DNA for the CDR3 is TGTGCCAGCAGCAAGCTAGCGGAGGGGAACACCGGGGAGCTGTTTTTT. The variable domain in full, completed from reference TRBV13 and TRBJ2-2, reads AAGVIQSPRHLIKEKRETATLKCYPIPRHDTVYWYQQGPGQDPQFLISFYEKMQSDKGSIPDRFSAQQFSDYHSELNMSSLELGDSALYFCASSKLAEGNTGELFFGEGSRLTVL.

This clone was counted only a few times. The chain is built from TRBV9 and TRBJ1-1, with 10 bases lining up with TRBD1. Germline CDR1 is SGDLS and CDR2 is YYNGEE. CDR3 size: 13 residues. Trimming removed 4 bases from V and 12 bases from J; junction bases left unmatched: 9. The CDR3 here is CASSPSPGQGSFF. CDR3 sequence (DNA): TGTGCCAGCAGCCCATCTCCGGGACAGGGGTCTTTCTTT.

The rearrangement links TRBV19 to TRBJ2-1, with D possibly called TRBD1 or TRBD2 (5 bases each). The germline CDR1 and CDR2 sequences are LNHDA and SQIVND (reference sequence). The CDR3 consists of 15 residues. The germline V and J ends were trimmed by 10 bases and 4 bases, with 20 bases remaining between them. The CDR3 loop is CATTPRDWGYNEQFF. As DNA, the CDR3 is TGTGCCACCACCCCCCGGGATTGGGGGTACAATGAGCAGTTCTTC.

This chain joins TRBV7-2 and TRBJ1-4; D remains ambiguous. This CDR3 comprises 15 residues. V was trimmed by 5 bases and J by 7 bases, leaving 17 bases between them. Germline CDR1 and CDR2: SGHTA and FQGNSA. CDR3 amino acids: CASSLVSSFGEKLFF. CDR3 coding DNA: TGTGCCAGCAGCCTGGTCTCGAGCTTTGGTGAAAAACTGTTTTTT.

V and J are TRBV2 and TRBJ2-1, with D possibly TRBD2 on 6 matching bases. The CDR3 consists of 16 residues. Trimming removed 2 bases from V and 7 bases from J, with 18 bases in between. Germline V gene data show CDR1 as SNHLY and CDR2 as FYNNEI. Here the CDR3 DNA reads TGTGCCAGCAGTGAAACTCAGACTAGGTGGATGAATGAGCAGTTCTTC. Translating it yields CASSETQTRWMNEQFF.